This TCR beta chain derives from a study of STAT3 mutations in large granular lymphocyte leukemia. Study-wide results and limits: Clonal expansion was inferred from other time points because no sample existed at each clone's first appearance. In T-cell large granular lymphocyte leukemia, about half of patients showed multiple immunodominant subclonotypes.

The J segment lost 7 bases and the V segment lost 3 bases, leaving 5 bases of the junction unmatched. Germline assignment: CDR1 LNHDA and CDR2 SQIVND (reference sequence). CDR3 length equals 14 residues. TCRdb keeps only in-frame clones here, not all; method: immunoSEQ multiplex PCR. Of approximately 42,000 clones listed, 80% to 85% are singletons. As concerns this clone: Its specificity is not known.

The V gene is TRBV19, the J gene TRBJ1-4; 7 positions match TRBD1. The specimen was PBMCs. The receptor's source is a human donor with T large granular lymphocyte leukemia. Some clones in this sample may be carry-over from other donors' samples. The CDR3 DNA reads as TGTGCCAGTAGTATTGGACAGGTCGCTGAAAAACTGTTTTTT. It yields the protein CASSIGQVAEKLFF.